The 17 T cell receptor beta chains in this list originate from one sample, sequenced in a study of T cell responses to AZD1222 COVID-19 vaccine. Here immunoSEQ multiplex PCR was the method, and the copy in TCRdb shows in-frame clones only, minus some. The repertoire holds more than 85,000 clones, with around 87% as singletons. The sample consisted of peripheral blood, taken 28 days after the second AZD1222 dose. Receptor source: an adult who received the AZD1222 COVID-19 vaccine.

The V gene is TRBV7-2, the J gene TRBJ1-5; 10 nucleotides line up with TRBD1. The CDR3 sequence is 17 residues long. The V segment lost 3 bases and the J segment 2 bases; nucleotides outside the gene matches: 7. The germline V gene encodes CDR1 SGHTA and CDR2 FQGNSA. The CDR3 here is CASSFRDRGFGNQPQHF. CDR3 sequence (DNA): TGTGCCAGCAGCTTCCGGGACAGGGGCTTTGGCAATCAGCCCCAGCATTTT. Supplemented by reference TRBV7-2 and TRBJ1-5, the full variable domain reads GAGVSQSPSNKVTEKGKDVELRCDPISGHTALYWYRQSLGQGLEFLIYFQGNSAPDKSGLPSDRFSAERTGGSVSTLTIQRTQQEDSAVYLCASSFRDRGFGNQPQHFGDGTRLSIL.

This chain joins TRBV4-3 and TRBJ2-7, with D tentatively TRBD2 (7 bases). There are 15 residues in the CDR3. The V end lost 1 base, the J end lost 6 bases, and 16 bases lay between the germline ends. CDR1 and CDR2 from the germline V gene are LGHNA and YSLEER. The CDR3 loop is CASSQGWGGLSEQYF. In nucleotides, the CDR3 is TGCGCCAGCAGCCAAGGGTGGGGGGGCCTCTCCGAGCAGTACTTC.

Only one count was recorded for this clone. The chain recombines TRBV2 with TRBJ2-7; 7 bases are shared with TRBD2. Germline V gene lookup returns CDR1 SNHLY and CDR2 FYNNEI. This CDR3 has 15 amino acids. J was trimmed by 5 bases and V by 4 bases; bases with no gene match: 11. The CDR3, as DNA: TGTGCCAGCAGTGGGAAAACGGGAGGTCCCCACGAGCAGTACTTC. Protein: CASSGKTGGPHEQYF.

The chain combines TRBV5-4 with TRBJ1-1; TRBD1 might be the D (5 bases). Germline CDR1 is SGHNT and CDR2 is YYREEE (reference sequence). The CDR3 is 16 residues long. Trimming removed 2 bases from V and 1 base from J, with 15 bases in between. The CDR3 here is CASSFGRGRGNTEAFF. CDR3 DNA: TGTGCCAGCAGCTTCGGAAGGGGACGGGGGAACACTGAAGCTTTCTTT. Together with reference TRBV5-4 and TRBJ1-1, the CDR3 gives the full variable domain: ETGVTQSPTHLIKTRGQQVTLRCSSQSGHNTVSWYQQALGQGPQFIFQYYREEENGRGNFPPRFSGLQFPNYSSELNVNALELDDSALYLCASSFGRGRGNTEAFFGQGTRLTVV.

The V and J genes are TRBV4-1 and TRBJ2-7, with a weak D call TRBD2 (6 bases). The V end was cut by 5 bases, the J end by 3 bases, with 17 bases between. This CDR3 is built from 15 residues. Germline V gives CDR1 MGHRA, CDR2 YSYEKL. This CDR3 is CASSTRGGLSYEQYF. The CDR3 nucleotides read TGCGCCAGCAGCACCCGGGGAGGCCTGAGCTACGAGCAGTACTTC.

The rearrangement joins TRBV7-3 to TRBJ2-7, with D hard to call. Germline lookup yields CDR1 SGHTA and CDR2 FQGTGA. The ends were cut back, 1 base at V and 3 bases at J, with 10 bases in the middle. CDR3 length: 14 amino acids. CDR3 nucleotide sequence: TGTGCCAGCAGCTTAAGGCCTGGGGACTACGAGCAGTACTTC. Translating gives CASSLRPGDYEQYF.

The chain's CDR3 is CATSRSLDREKLFF. DNA for the CDR3: TGTGCCACCAGCAGATCATTGGACAGGGAAAAACTGTTTTTT. The rearrangement links TRBV15 to TRBJ1-4; 7 bases are shared with TRBD1. The CDR3 is 14 residues long. Germline V gene sequence: CDR1 LNHNV, CDR2 YYDKDF (reference sequence). V lost 2 bases, J lost 8 bases, and 5 bases stayed unmatched.

This clone has a handful of counts. The gene calls are TRBV28 and TRBJ2-4, with 7 bases lining up with TRBD2. Germline assignment: CDR1 MDHEN and CDR2 SYDVKM. V was clipped by 4 bases and J by 3 bases; unmatched bases: 6. The CDR3 sequence is 15 residues long. The CDR3 region is CASSWRERDKNIQYF. The DNA of the CDR3 is TGTGCCAGCAGTTGGCGGGAGAGGGACAAAAACATTCAGTACTTC.

This clone was observed a handful of times. The V call is TRBV13, the J call TRBJ2-1; D is unclear. V lost 7 bases to trimming and J lost 0 bases, with 7 bases between them. The CDR3 runs to 13 residues. CDR1 is PRHDT and CDR2 is FYEKMQ in the germline V gene (reference sequence). CDR3 region: CASNPSSYNEQFF. As DNA, the CDR3 is TGTGCCAGCAACCCAAGCTCCTACAATGAGCAGTTCTTC.

The chain carries TRBV6-5 and TRBJ2-7; 9 nucleotides agree with TRBD2. This CDR3 has 16 residues. From germline, CDR1 is MNHEY and CDR2 SVGAGI. The V gene end was trimmed by 0 bases and the J gene end by 2 bases; junction bases not matched to a gene: 5. CDR3 loop: CASSYSLAGATYEQYF. The CDR3 DNA reads TGTGCCAGCAGTTACTCTTTAGCGGGGGCGACCTACGAGCAGTACTTC.

V usage is TRBV9 and J usage is TRBJ2-1; D assignment may be TRBD1 or TRBD2 (6 bases each). Trimming took off 3 bases at V and 8 bases at J, with 15 bases between the two ends. The CDR3 contains 14 residues. Germline CDR1 is SGDLS and CDR2 is YYNGEE. CDR3 in amino acids: CASSETTRGYEQFF. The CDR3 region has the DNA TGTGCCAGCAGCGAAACGACTAGGGGGTATGAGCAGTTCTTC. The whole variable domain, filled in from reference TRBV9 and TRBJ2-1, reads DSGVTQTPKHLITATGQRVTLRCSPRSGDLSVYWYQQSLDQGLQFLIQYYNGEERAKGNILERFSAQQFPDLHSELNLSSLELGDSALYFCASSETTRGYEQFFGPGTRLTVL.

The V call is TRBV19, the J call TRBJ2-1, with TRBD2 matching over 7 bases. CDR3 length equals 17 residues. From germline, CDR1 is LNHDA and CDR2 SQIVND (reference sequence). After removal of 5 bases from V and 6 bases from J, the junction contained 16 bases not matched to a gene. This CDR3 is CASSAPTTSPFRNEQFF. CDR3 in DNA: TGTGCCAGTAGTGCCCCAACGACTAGCCCCTTTCGCAATGAGCAGTTCTTC. Variable domain in full (rest from reference TRBV19 and TRBJ2-1): DGGITQSPKYLFRKEGQNVTLSCEQNLNHDAMYWYRQDPGQGLRLIYYSQIVNDFQKGDIAEGYSVSREKKESFPLTVTSAQKNPTAFYLCASSAPTTSPFRNEQFFGPGTRLTVL.

The CDR3 nucleotides are TGTGCCACCAGCACCGACCCTTGGGCGGGGGCAGATACGCAGTATTTT. Translation: CATSTDPWAGADTQYF. The genes are TRBV15 and TRBJ2-3; 7 bases align to TRBD2. The CDR3 runs to 16 residues. From germline, CDR1 is LNHNV and CDR2 YYDKDF (reference sequence). The J segment lost 4 bases and the V segment lost 4 bases, leaving 11 bases of the junction unmatched.

The chain couples TRBV2 to TRBJ1-2; the D gene is possibly TRBD1 (5 bases). Per germline, CDR1 SNHLY and CDR2 FYNNEI. The V end lost 2 bases, the J end lost 6 bases, and 13 bases lay between the germline ends. The CDR3 spans 14 residues. The CDR3 here is CASSETGGRNGYTF. CDR3 nucleotides: TGTGCCAGCAGTGAAACGGGGGGTCGTAATGGCTACACCTTC.

This clone was observed a single time. The chain employs TRBV7-2 and TRBJ1-5; D unresolved. The V and J ends lost 5 bases and 4 bases respectively, with 12 bases between them. This CDR3 spans 14 amino acids. Germline V gene data show CDR1 as SGHTA and CDR2 as FQGNSA. The CDR3 sequence is CASSTGRVNQPQHF. DNA of the CDR3: TGTGCCAGCAGCACCGGGAGAGTAAATCAGCCCCAGCATTTT.

The rearrangement links TRBV3-1 (or the pseudogene TRBV3-2) to TRBJ2-1; 7 bases agree with TRBD2. The germline gives CDR1 LGHDT, CDR2 YNNKEL (reference sequence). The CDR3 is 15 amino acids. Germline trimming cut 4 bases from V and 2 bases from J; bases unmatched to any gene: 5. CDR3 protein: CASSPSGTPYNEQFF. The CDR3 DNA sequence: TGTGCCAGCAGCCCCAGCGGGACCCCCTACAATGAGCAGTTCTTC.

This chain joins TRBV27 and TRBJ2-3; D gene ambiguous. CDR1 is MNHEY and CDR2 is SMNVEV in the germline V gene (reference sequence). V lost 3 bases and J 4 bases, leaving 5 bases between the germline ends. The CDR3 spans 12 residues. CDR3 in amino acids: CASSFRPDTQYF. The CDR3 region has the DNA TGTGCCAGCAGTTTTCGTCCAGATACGCAGTATTTT.